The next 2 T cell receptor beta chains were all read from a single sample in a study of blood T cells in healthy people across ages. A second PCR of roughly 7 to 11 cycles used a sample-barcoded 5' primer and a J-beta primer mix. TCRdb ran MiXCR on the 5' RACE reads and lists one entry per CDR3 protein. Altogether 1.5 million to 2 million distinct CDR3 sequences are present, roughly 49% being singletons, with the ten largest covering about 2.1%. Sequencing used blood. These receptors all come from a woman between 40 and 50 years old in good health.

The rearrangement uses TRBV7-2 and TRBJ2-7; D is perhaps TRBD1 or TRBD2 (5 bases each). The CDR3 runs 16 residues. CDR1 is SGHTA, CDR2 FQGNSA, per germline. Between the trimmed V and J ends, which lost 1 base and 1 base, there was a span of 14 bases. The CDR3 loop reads CASSLGSRGPSYEQYF. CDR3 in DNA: TGTGCCAGCAGCTTAGGATCCCGGGGCCCATCCTACGAGCAGTACTTC.

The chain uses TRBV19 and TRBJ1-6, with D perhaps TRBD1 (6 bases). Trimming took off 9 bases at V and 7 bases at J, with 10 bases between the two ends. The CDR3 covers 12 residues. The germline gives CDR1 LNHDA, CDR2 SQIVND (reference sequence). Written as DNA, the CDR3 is TGTGCCAGCGGACAGAGAAATTCACCCCTCCACTTT. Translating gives CASGQRNSPLHF. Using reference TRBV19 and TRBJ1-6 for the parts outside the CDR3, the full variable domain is DGGITQSPKYLFRKEGQNVTLSCEQNLNHDAMYWYRQDPGQGLRLIYYSQIVNDFQKGDIAEGYSVSREKKESFPLTVTSAQKNPTAFYLCASGQRNSPLHFGNGTRLTVT.